There are a few counts of the clone carrying this T cell receptor beta chain. The entry originates in a study of blood T cell repertoires in COVID-19. Looking at the study overall: Whether acute or convalescent, the COVID-19 samples came from the United States, Italy and Spain. Sources were T cells, B-cell-depleted T cells, or PBMCs; the material itself was cDNA or gDNA.

This CDR3 spans 14 amino acids. Germline V gene sequence: CDR1 SNHLY, CDR2 FYNNEI. The germline V and J ends were trimmed by 5 bases and 5 bases, with 15 bases remaining between them. The table came from immunoSEQ multiplex PCR; TCRdb's copy has only in-frame clones and leaves some out. The sample consists of about 140,000 clones, roughly 78% of them appearing once. This receptor was obtained from a man between 60 and 75 years old with acute or convalescent COVID-19. The source material was peripheral blood. The genes are TRBV2 and TRBJ2-5; TRBD2 is a possible D gene (6 bases). CDR3 nucleotides: TGTGCCAGCAGTCCGGGACTCCCTGGGGAGACCCAGTACTTC. This codes for CASSPGLPGETQYF.